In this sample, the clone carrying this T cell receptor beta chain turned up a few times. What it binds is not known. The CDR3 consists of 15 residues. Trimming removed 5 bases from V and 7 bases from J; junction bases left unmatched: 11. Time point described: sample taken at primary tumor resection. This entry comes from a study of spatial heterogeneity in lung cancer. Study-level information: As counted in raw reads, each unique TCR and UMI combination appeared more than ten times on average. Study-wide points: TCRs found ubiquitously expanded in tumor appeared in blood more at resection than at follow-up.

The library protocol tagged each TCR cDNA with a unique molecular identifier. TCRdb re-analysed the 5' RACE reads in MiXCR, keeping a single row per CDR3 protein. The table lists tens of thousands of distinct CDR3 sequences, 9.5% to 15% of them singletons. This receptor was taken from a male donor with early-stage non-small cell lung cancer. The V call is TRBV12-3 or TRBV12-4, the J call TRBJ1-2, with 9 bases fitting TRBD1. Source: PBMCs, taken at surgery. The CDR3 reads CASSLTHGTGFGYTF. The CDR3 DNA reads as TGTGCCAGCAGTCTCACTCATGGGACAGGGTTTGGCTACACCTTC.